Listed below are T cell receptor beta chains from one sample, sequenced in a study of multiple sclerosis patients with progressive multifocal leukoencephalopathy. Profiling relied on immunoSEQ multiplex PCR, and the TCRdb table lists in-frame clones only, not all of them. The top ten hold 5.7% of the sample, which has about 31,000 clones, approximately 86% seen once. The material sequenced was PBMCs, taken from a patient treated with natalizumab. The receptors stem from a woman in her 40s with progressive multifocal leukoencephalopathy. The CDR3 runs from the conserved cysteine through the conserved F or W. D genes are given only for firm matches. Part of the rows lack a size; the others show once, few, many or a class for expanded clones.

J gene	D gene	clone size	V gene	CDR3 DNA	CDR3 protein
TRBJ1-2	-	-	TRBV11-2	TGTGCCAGCAGCTCTCAACGAGGCGGGGTAAAAGGCTACACCTTC	CASSSQRGGVKGYTF
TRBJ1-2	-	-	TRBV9	TGTGCCAGCAGCGTAGACGGTGTAGTTAACTATGGCTACACCTTC	CASSVDGVVNYGYTF
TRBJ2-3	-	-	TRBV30	TGTGCCTGGAGTGTGAGGAGCACAGATACGCAGTATTTT	CAWSVRSTDTQYF
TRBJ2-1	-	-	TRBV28	TGTGCCAGCAGTTTTCCTCTAGCTGGCTCCTACAATGAGCAGTTCTTC	CASSFPLAGSYNEQFF
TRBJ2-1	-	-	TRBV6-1	TGTGCCAGCACTGAAGGGAGGAATGAGCAGTTCTTC	CASTEGRNEQFF
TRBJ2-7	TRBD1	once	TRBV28	TGTGCCAGCATGCCGGGGACAGCGCACTACGAGCAGTACTTC	CASMPGTAHYEQYF
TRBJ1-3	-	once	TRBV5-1	TGCGCCAGCAGCGGAGGGACTCGCTCTGGAAACACCATATATTTT	CASSGGTRSGNTIYF
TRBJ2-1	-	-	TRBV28	TGTGCCAGCAGTCCCTCGGACCGGGGGAATGAGCAGTTCTTC	CASSPSDRGNEQFF
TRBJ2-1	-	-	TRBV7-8	TGTGCCAGCAGCTTAATTCTCGGGCAGCGAGAAAATGAGCAGTTCTTC	CASSLILGQRENEQFF
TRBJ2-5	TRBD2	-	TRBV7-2	TGTGCCAGCAGTCCCCCGGGACTAGCCTGGGCAGAATACTTC	CASSPPGLAWAEYF
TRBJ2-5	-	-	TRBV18	TGTGCCAGCTCACAGTTTGAGACAGCACAAGAGACCCAGTACTTC	CASSQFETAQETQYF
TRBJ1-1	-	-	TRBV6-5	TGTGCCAGCAGTTACAAGGGGAGGACTGAAGCTTTCTTT	CASSYKGRTEAFF
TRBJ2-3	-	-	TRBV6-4	TGTGCCAGCAGTGACACCCGAGGGGGGGGTCCTGCATTTGATACGCAGTATTTT	CASSDTRGGGPAFDTQYF
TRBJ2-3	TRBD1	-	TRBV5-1	TGCGCCAGCAGCGACAGGGGCCCGGGCCCAGATACGCAGTATTTT	CASSDRGPGPDTQYF
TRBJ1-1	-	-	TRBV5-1	TGCGCCAGCAGCTTGGAGGGGCGGCTGAACACTGAAGCTTTCTTT	CASSLEGRLNTEAFF
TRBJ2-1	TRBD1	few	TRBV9	TGTGCCAGCAGCGGACAGGGGATGTTTGGTGAGCAGTTCTTC	CASSGQGMFGEQFF
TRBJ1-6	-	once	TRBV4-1	TGCGCCAGCAGCCAAATATGGTCCCCCAGTAATAATTCACCCCTCCACTTT	CASSQIWSPSNNSPLHF
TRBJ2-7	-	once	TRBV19	TGTGCCAGTAGTATCGGGCAGGAGTGGGGGAGCTCCTACGAGCAGTACTTC	CASSIGQEWGSSYEQYF
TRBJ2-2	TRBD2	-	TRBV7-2	TGTGCCAGCAGCTTAGGACTAGCGAGTACCGGGGAGCTGTTTTTT	CASSLGLASTGELFF
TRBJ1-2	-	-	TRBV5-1	TGCGCCAGCAGCTTGTCCCAGGCCAACTATGGCTACACCTTC	CASSLSQANYGYTF
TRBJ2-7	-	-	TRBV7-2	TGTGCCAGCAGCTTTAGTGCCTACGAGCAGTACTTC	CASSFSAYEQYF
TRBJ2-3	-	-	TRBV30	TGTGCCTGGGCCAGTCCCCCGGGTACGCAGTATTTT	CAWASPPGTQYF
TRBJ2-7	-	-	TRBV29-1	TGCAGCGTTGGCTACTCCGCCTACGAGCAGTACTTC	CSVGYSAYEQYF
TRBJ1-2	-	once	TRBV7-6	TGTGCCAGCAGCCCTGAGGGCGGCGCCCTTAACTATGGCTACACCTTC	CASSPEGGALNYGYTF
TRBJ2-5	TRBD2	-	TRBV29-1	TGCAGCGCTAGACTAGCCGGGGAGACCCAGTACTTC	CSARLAGETQYF
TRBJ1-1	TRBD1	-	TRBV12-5	TGTGCTAGTGGTCCGGGACAGGGAAAACATGAAGCTTTCTTT	CASGPGQGKHEAFF
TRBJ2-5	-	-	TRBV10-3	TGTGCCATCAGTGGGGTCAGTGCCCAAGAGACCCAGTACTTC	CAISGVSAQETQYF
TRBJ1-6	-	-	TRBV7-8	TGTGCCAGCAGCTTAGGCCGGGACGTCTATAATTCACCCCTCCACTTT	CASSLGRDVYNSPLHF
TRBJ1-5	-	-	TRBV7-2	TGTGCCAGCAGCTCTGAACTGGAGAGCAATCAGCCCCAGCATTTT	CASSSELESNQPQHF
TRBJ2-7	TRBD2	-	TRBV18	TGTGCCAGCTCACCACCTGGGTTGCGGGGGGTCTCCGAGCAGTACTTC	CASSPPGLRGVSEQYF
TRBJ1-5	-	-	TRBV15	TGTGCCACCAGCAGAGAACGGGGTGTGAACAATCAGCCCCAGCATTTT	CATSRERGVNNQPQHF
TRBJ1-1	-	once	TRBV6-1	TGTGCCAGCATGGGGCCCAGGACGGGGAATAGCGAAGCTTTCTTT	CASMGPRTGNSEAFF
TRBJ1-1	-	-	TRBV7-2	TGTGCCAGCAGCGGAGACAGGAACACTGAAGCTTTCTTT	CASSGDRNTEAFF
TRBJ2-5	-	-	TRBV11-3	TGTGCCAGCAGCTTAGTCGGGGTGAGCCAAGAGACCCAGTACTTC	CASSLVGVSQETQYF
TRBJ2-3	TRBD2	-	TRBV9	TGTGCCAGCAGCCTACTCAAGCCAGAGCGGGGGGTGCGAGATACGCAGTATTTT	CASSLLKPERGVRDTQYF
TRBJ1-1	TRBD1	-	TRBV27	TGTGCCAGCAGGGACAGGGGATTGAACACTGAAGCTTTCTTT	CASRDRGLNTEAFF
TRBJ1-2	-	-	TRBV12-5	TGTGCTAGTGGTCGGGGACACCAGCTGTACTATGGCTACACCTTC	CASGRGHQLYYGYTF
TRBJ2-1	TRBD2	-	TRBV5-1	TGCGCCAGCAGCTTGGGGGGACTAGCGGCATACAATGAGCAGTTCTTC	CASSLGGLAAYNEQFF
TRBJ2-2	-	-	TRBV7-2	TGTGCCAGCAGCCCTGGACCCGGGACCGGGGAGCTGTTTTTT	CASSPGPGTGELFF
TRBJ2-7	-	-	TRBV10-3	TGTGCCATCAGTGAGTCTTGGCAGGGCCACGAGCAGTACTTC	CAISESWQGHEQYF
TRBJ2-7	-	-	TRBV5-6	TGTGCCAGCAGCACCTGGACAGTGGACTACGAGCAGTACTTC	CASSTWTVDYEQYF
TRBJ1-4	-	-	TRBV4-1	TGCGCCAGCAGCTCTCGATACCCAATATATGAAAAACTGTTTTTT	CASSSRYPIYEKLFF
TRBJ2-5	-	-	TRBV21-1	TGTGCCAGCCAAAAGGGAGGACTAGCGATCCCCACGCTTCAAGAGACCCAGTACTTC	CASQKGGLAIPTLQETQYF
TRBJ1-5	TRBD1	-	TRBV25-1	TGTGCCAGCGGGACAGGGGATCAGCCCCAGCATTTT	CASGTGDQPQHF
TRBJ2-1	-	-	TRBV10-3	TGTGCCATCAGTGACGTGGGTAGCGGACCCTCCTACAATGAGCAGTTCTTC	CAISDVGSGPSYNEQFF
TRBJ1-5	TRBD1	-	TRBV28	TGTGCCAGCGGGCGGACAGGGAAGGGACAGCCCCAGCATTTT	CASGRTGKGQPQHF
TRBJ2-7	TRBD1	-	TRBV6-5	TGTGCCAGCAGATTCCGGGACAGGGGTCTCTACGAGCAGTACTTC	CASRFRDRGLYEQYF
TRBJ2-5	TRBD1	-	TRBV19	TGTGCCAGTAGCCGGGACAGGGGTACAGAGACCCAGTACTTC	CASSRDRGTETQYF
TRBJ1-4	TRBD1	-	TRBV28	TGTGCCAGCAGTTTATATGTGGGGAGACAGGGCGTGGGGGGTAATGAAAAACTGTTTTTT	CASSLYVGRQGVGGNEKLFF
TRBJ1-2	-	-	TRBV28	TGTGCCAGCAGGCCCCGAGGGGGGAGCGGCTATGGCTACACCTTC	CASRPRGGSGYGYTF
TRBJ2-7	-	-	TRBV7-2	TGTGCCAGCAGCTTAGCGCAAGGTTACGAGCAGTACTTC	CASSLAQGYEQYF
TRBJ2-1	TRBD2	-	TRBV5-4	TGTGCCAGCAGCCCGTTGACTAGCCCCTACAATGAGCAGTTCTTC	CASSPLTSPYNEQFF